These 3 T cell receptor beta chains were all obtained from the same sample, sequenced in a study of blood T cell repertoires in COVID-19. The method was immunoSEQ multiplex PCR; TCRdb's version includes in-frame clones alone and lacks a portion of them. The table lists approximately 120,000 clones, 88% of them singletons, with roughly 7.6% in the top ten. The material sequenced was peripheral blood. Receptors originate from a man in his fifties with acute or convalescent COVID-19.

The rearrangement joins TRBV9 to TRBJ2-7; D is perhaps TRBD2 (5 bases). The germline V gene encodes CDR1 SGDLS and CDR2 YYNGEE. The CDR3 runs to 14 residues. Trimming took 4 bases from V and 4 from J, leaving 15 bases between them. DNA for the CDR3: TGTGCCAGCAGCCCCAGCGGTTTAGTTTACGAGCAGTACTTC. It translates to CASSPSGLVYEQYF.

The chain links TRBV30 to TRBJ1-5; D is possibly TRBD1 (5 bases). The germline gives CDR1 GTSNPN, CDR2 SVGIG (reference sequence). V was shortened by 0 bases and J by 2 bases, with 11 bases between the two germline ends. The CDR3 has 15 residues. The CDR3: CAWSVTPGGNQPQHF. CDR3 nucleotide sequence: TGTGCCTGGAGTGTAACCCCGGGGGGCAATCAGCCCCAGCATTTT. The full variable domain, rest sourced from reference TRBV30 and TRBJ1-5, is SQTIHQWPATLVQPVGSPLSLECTVEGTSNPNLYWYRQAAGRGLQLLFYSVGIGQISSEVPQNLSASRPQDRQFILSSKKLLLSDSGFYLCAWSVTPGGNQPQHFGDGTRLSIL.

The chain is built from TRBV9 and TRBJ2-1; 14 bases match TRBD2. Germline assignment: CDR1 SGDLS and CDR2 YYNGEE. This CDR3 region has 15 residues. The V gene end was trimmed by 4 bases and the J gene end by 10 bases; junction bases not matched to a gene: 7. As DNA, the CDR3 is TGTGCCAGCAGCCGGGGACTAGCGGGAGTTTTAGAGCAGTTCTTC. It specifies CASSRGLAGVLEQFF. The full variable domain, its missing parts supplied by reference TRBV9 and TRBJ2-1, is DSGVTQTPKHLITATGQRVTLRCSPRSGDLSVYWYQQSLDQGLQFLIQYYNGEERAKGNILERFSAQQFPDLHSELNLSSLELGDSALYFCASSRGLAGVLEQFFGPGTRLTVL.